This entry features one TCR beta chain sequence. Its recognized antigen is unknown. Base qualities are not recorded, but no much larger clone differs from it by a single base. The data belong to a study of CD8 T cells in Susac syndrome (dated by TCRdb to about 2019). The study in broad terms: Among the sequenced Susac syndrome patients, about 6 had clinically active disease and roughly eight were in clinical remission. At the time of blood withdrawal, Susac syndrome patients were either therapy-naive, taking corticosteroids (with some also receiving IVIg), or on IVIg alone. The study used repertoire sequencing to test whether antigen drove CD8+ T cell activation and differentiation in Susac syndrome. The clonality of the CD8+ T cell repertoire was compared across about a dozen healthy donors, around 14 Susac syndrome patients and 15 multiple sclerosis patients.

Study-level results and caveats: The number of individuals in the TCR sequencing and HLA analysis was recognized as being relatively small. Approximately 17 and five Susac-specific public clones were found in the total CD8+ and CD8+ TEMRA repertoires, respectively. Clonal expansion was seen in Susac syndrome CD8+ repertoires, peaking in CD8+ TEMRA cells and being greater in clinically active patients than in remitting ones.

Peripheral blood CD8+ and CD4+ T cells from healthy donors, Susac syndrome patients and multiple sclerosis patients were profiled by high-throughput TCR beta sequencing. Recently defined diagnostic criteria for definite or probable disease were met by the Susac syndrome patients. CD8+ TEMRA cells were enriched by FACS, while bulk CD8+ and CD4+ T cells were purified by magnetic negative isolation. Blood was drawn into EDTA tubes, processed within 24 hours, and PBMCs were isolated by density gradient centrifugation. PBMCs intended for TCR sequencing were cryopreserved in liquid nitrogen and were subsequently thawed in a 37 degrees C water bath. The sorted or isolated CD4+, CD8+ and CD8+ TEMRA cells had a purity of 90% or higher. RNA was extracted using the RNeasy kit, and about 0.45 to 1 ug of the RNA was reverse transcribed with random hexamers. TCR beta CDR3 regions were amplified with the immunoSEQ multiplex PCR assay covering 54 Vbeta and 13 Jbeta segments. PCR amplification bias was corrected by using a synthetic template baseline for primer optimization and computational correction. On the authors' methods: Reads were annotated to V, D and J genes according to IMGT and were analyzed with immunoSEQ Analyzer, with only productive sequences retained. Clonality was computed as one minus Shannon entropy normalized by log2 of the number of productive unique sequences. Public and private clones were assessed among the 100 most prevalent clones of each patient and control. Clones were defined as Susac-specific if absent from the healthy and MS cohorts, from 900 to 1,300 published viral clones and from other ImmuneACCESS disease sequences. The public reads were reprocessed in TCRdb via fastp at Q25 and MiXCR, keeping in-frame beta chains. Rows matching on CDR3 protein sequence are summarized as one entry with the most common DNA and genes. In this record, the V and J calls reflect TCRdb's handling and not the investigators' own analysis. The sample table shows about 150,000 distinct CDR3 sequences, and roughly 94% are seen once. Approximately 0.18% of the sample belongs to the ten largest clones.

Cut back by 4 bases and 8 bases, the V and J ends lie 9 bases apart. The CDR3 contains 12 residues, cysteine and phenylalanine counted. Solely the CDR3 DNA is kept, with 36 bases framed from the first base. CDR1 and CDR2, per the germline V gene (reference sequence), are SEHNR and FQNEAQ. The clonotype comes from a human donor with Susac syndrome. Input material: CD8+ T cells from PBMCs. Recombination linked TRBV7-9 to TRBJ2-1, with the D gene call left open. The CDR3 region has the sequence CASSSQSHEQFF. The nucleotide sequence is TGTGCCAGCAGCTCCCAGTCCCATGAGCAGTTCTTC.